Below are 2 T cell receptor beta chains sequenced from a single sample in a study of T-cell memory formation after mild COVID-19. TCRdb redid the calling of the 5' RACE reads with MiXCR, one entry per CDR3 protein. This table holds about 430,000 distinct CDR3 sequences, approximately 18% found once. Specimen: PBMCs or a T cell subset sorted from them (not recorded which). Source of these receptors: a young man who had mild COVID-19 (a few samples of this study predate the infection). Cell type and time point are not known.

The chain couples TRBV7-3 to TRBJ2-1; D is possibly TRBD2 (5 bases). V was cut by 2 bases and J by 8 bases, with 13 bases left in between. The CDR3 contains 14 residues. In germline, CDR1 is SGHTA, CDR2 FQGTGA. The CDR3 reads CASSLPGIDHEQFF. The CDR3 bases are TGTGCCAGCAGCTTACCCGGGATAGACCATGAGCAGTTCTTC. The full variable domain, completed using reference TRBV7-3 and TRBJ2-1, is GAGVSQTPSNKVTEKGKYVELRCDPISGHTALYWYRQSLGQGPEFLIYFQGTGAADDSGLPNDRFFAVRPEGSVSTLKIQRTERGDSAVYLCASSLPGIDHEQFFGPGTRLTVL.

V usage is TRBV7-9 and J usage is TRBJ2-5; the match to TRBD2 covers 7 bases. The V gene's germline CDR1 is SEHNR and CDR2 FQNEAQ (reference sequence). V lost 2 bases to trimming and J lost 4 bases; unmatched junction nucleotides: 7. The CDR3 loop spans 15 amino acids. CDR3 in amino acids: CASSLLGGEGETQYF. CDR3 coding DNA: TGTGCCAGCAGCTTACTTGGGGGGGAAGGAGAGACCCAGTACTTC. Variable domain in full (rest from reference TRBV7-9 and TRBJ2-5): DTGVSQNPRHKITKRGQNVTFRCDPISEHNRLYWYRQTLGQGPEFLTYFQNEAQLEKSRLLSDRFSAERPKGSFSTLEIQRTEQGDSAMYLCASSLLGGEGETQYFGPGTRLLVL.